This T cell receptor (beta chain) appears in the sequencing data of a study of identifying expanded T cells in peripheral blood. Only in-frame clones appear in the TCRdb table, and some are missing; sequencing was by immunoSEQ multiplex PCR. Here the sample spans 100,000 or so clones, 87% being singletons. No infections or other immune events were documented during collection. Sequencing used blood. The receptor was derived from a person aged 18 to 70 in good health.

The CDR3, as DNA: TGCGCCAGCAGCCAAGTGGCGGACAGGGGGCGGGAAAAACTGTTTTTT. The encoded protein is CASSQVADRGREKLFF. The V and J genes are TRBV4-3 and TRBJ1-4, with 11 bases lining up with TRBD1. The J segment lost 8 bases and the V segment lost 1 base, leaving 6 bases of the junction unmatched. This CDR3 region has 16 residues. Germline CDR1 reads LGHNA; CDR2 reads YSLEER.